This TCR beta chain comes out of a study of long-term antiretroviral therapy in people with HIV. CDR1 and CDR2 (germline): SGHRS, YFSETQ. CDR3 length equals 12 residues. The V and J ends lost 0 bases and 5 bases respectively, with 5 bases between them. Version v3.0 of the immunoSEQ assay was performed at survey level. Measured with immunoSEQ multiplex PCR; TCRdb has only the in-frame clones, and not every one. The sample lists roughly 31,000 clones, approximately 90% occurring once. V is TRBV5-1 and J is TRBJ2-5, with no clear D. This sequence was found in a man aged 50 to 60 with HIV. This specimen was unsorted PBMCs, taken approximately 5 years before starting antiretroviral therapy. The CDR3 coding sequence is TGCGCCAGCAGCTTGGATTTGGAGACCCAGTACTTC. This translates into CASSLDLETQYF.